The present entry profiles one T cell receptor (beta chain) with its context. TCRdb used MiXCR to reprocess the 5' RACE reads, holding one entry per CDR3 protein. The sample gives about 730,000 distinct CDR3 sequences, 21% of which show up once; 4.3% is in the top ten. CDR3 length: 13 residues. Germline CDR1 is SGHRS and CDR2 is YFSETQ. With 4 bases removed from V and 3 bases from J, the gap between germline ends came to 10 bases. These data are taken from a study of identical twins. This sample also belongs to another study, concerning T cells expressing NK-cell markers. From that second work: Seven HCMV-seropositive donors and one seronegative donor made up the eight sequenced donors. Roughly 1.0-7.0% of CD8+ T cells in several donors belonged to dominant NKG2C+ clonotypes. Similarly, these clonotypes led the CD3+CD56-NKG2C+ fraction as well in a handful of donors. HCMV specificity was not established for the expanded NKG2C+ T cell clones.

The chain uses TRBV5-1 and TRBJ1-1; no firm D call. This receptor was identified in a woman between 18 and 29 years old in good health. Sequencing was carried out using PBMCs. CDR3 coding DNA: TGCGCCAGCAGCGGCGGGGAGTACACTGAAGCTTTCTTT. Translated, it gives CASSGGEYTEAFF. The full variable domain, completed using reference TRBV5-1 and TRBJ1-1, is KAGVTQTPRYLIKTRGQQVTLSCSPISGHRSVSWYQQTPGQGLQFLFEYFSETQRNKGNFPGRFSGRQFSNSRSEMNVSTLELGDSALYLCASSGGEYTEAFFGQGTRLTVV.